This paragraph covers one T cell receptor beta chain sequence. Its specific antigen is unknown. Within one base of it there is no much larger clone, and no base qualities were kept. The data stem from a study of T cell responses to AZD1222 COVID-19 vaccine (TCRdb year 2021). The study in broad terms: AZD1222 recipients whose second dose came at about 4 weeks and those whose second dose came at about 12 weeks were combined into one group, since spike-specific TCR depth and breadth did not differ between the two schedules. A total of 233 trial participants underwent TCR sequencing, of whom some 200 had received two doses of AZD1222 and around 26 had received two doses of the MenACWY control vaccine. Enrollment into the trials was organized by age into subgroups of 18-55, 56-69 and 70-plus years, and those subgroups contained about 160, 30 and 59 TCR-sequenced participants, respectively. General findings and caveats noted by the study authors: The vaccine-associated CD4 TCRs covered the entire spike protein, and the dominant responses fell in regions 160-218 and 743-854. Most participants were white British and females outnumbered males, and the authors suggested that clonal diversity may have been underestimated. In the small 56-69-year group, the increase in depth fell short of significance, most likely because of low power. Spike-specific TCR breadth and depth rose significantly after two AZD1222 doses compared with day 0 and with MenACWY recipients. Epitopes outside the regions mutated in the B.1.351 and B.1.1.7 variants were reportedly recognized by nearly half of the unique spike-specific TCRs. Conclusions about previously exposed vaccinees were limited because only six AZD1222 recipients were SARS-CoV-2 seropositive at baseline. Because no day 14 peak-response samples were available, the repertoires could be characterized only after the peak T cell response.

The CDR3 regions of human TCRbeta chains were analyzed by immunosequencing. For the original study's pipeline: TCRs in the repertoires were matched against a reference library of SARS-CoV-2-specific TCRs that had been generated with the MIRA antigen-specificity platform. Breadth was defined as the fraction of unique TCRs that were SARS-CoV-2-associated, and depth was defined as the fraction of total T cells that were SARS-CoV-2-associated. Using the MIRA data, each spike-specific TCR was assigned both to the spike region to which the TCR was reactive and to a CD4 or CD8 class. Log10-transformed breadth and depth values were compared by one-way ANOVA with Sidak's multiple comparisons tests. What TCRdb holds here is the immuneACCESS table cut down to in-frame rearrangements. Part of the clones is not present; checked against another copy, under half of the missing clones reflect an unresolved V gene, and the others are unexplained. V and J calls and clone size come straight from that table; D and trimming were deduced from the DNA. Here the sample has approximately 150,000 clones; more than 85% occur a single time. Jointly, the top ten make up around 2.3% of the sample.

The intended sense of this specimen's time point label: baseline before first vaccination. Vaccinee samples came from UK trials COV001 and COV002, including a single-blind randomized controlled phase 2/3 trial of AZD1222 (ChAdOx1 nCoV-19) in healthy adults. For TCRbeta chain sequencing, PBMC samples were collected from trial participants at day 0 and at day 28 after the second dose. The specimen comprised peripheral blood, sampled on day 0 of AZD1222 vaccination. This TCR derives from an adult in good health.

CDR3 reads: CASSSPGNPRHGYTF. The bases are TGTGCCAGCAGCTCCCCCGGGAACCCTAGGCATGGCTACACCTTC. Here the chain combines TRBV11-3 and TRBJ1-2, with the D gene call left open. V is pared back by 4 bases and J by 6 bases, with 18 bases lying between the germline termini. Measured from the cysteine to the phenylalanine, the CDR3 is 15 residues long. The read is trimmed to its CDR3 DNA, 45 bases read in frame from base 1. Via the germline V gene, CDR1 is SGHNT and CDR2 YENEEA.